Shown below are 25 T cell receptor beta chains from a single sample sequenced in a study of cytomegalovirus exposure and HLA in healthy donors. The PCR made use of 60 Vbeta and 13 Jbeta primers. Clones were read by immunoSEQ multiplex PCR, and TCRdb kept only the in-frame ones, dropping some. The sample records some 130,000 clones, roughly 85% being singletons. Sequenced input: PBMCs. The receptor set was obtained from a man between 35 and 55 years old in good health and CMV-seropositive.

This sequence joins TRBV9 and TRBJ2-5, with 7 bases that match TRBD2. Germline assignment: CDR1 SGDLS and CDR2 YYNGEE. The V segment lost 1 base and the J segment 4 bases; nucleotides outside the gene matches: 1. The CDR3 runs 13 residues. DNA of the CDR3: TGTGCCAGCAGCGTAATAGCGGGAGAGACCCAGTACTTC. It encodes CASSVIAGETQYF. Full variable domain (rest looked up from reference TRBV9 and TRBJ2-5): DSGVTQTPKHLITATGQRVTLRCSPRSGDLSVYWYQQSLDQGLQFLIQYYNGEERAKGNILERFSAQQFPDLHSELNLSSLELGDSALYFCASSVIAGETQYFGPGTRLLVL.

Concerning this clone itself: A read error may account for a junction end that differs from germline. J is TRBJ2-3 and V is TRBV7-7, with D unclear. The CDR3 is made up of 13 amino acids. The V gene's germline CDR1 is SSHAT and CDR2 FNYEAQ (reference sequence). Here the CDR3 DNA reads TGTGCTAGCAGCTTAGGGCGCACAGATACGCAGTATTTT. This translates into CASSLGRTDTQYF.

This clone was observed a handful of times. The chain couples TRBV11-2 to TRBJ1-1, with D perhaps TRBD1 (6 bases). Germline V gives CDR1 SGHAT, CDR2 FQNNGV. The CDR3 is made up of 13 amino acids. Trimming left V 6 bases short and J 4 bases short, with 12 bases between. CDR3: CASSQGIGTEAFF. Here the CDR3 DNA reads TGTGCCAGCAGTCAGGGGATCGGCACTGAAGCTTTCTTT.

Points on this clone: Additional DNA sequences in this sample encode the identical CDR3. V and J are TRBV29-1 and TRBJ1-2; D call uncertain. CDR1 is SQVTM, CDR2 ANQGSEA, per germline. The CDR3 runs 12 residues. Trimming took 6 bases from V and 5 from J, leaving 13 bases between them. Here the CDR3 reads CSVRTNTYGYTF. CDR3 sequence (DNA): TGCAGCGTCCGCACTAACACGTATGGCTACACCTTC.

This chain links TRBV29-1 with TRBJ1-5, with D possibly TRBD1 on 6 matching bases. The CDR3 consists of 15 residues. The germline gives CDR1 SQVTM, CDR2 ANQGSEA. V was pared by 4 bases and J by 0 bases, with 13 bases between. The CDR3: CSVAQSTGSNQPQHF. In DNA, the CDR3 is TGCAGCGTTGCCCAATCGACAGGTAGCAATCAGCCCCAGCATTTT.

This clone showed up just a few times. The chain has TRBV5-1 and TRBJ1-5; D is unclear. Deletions cut 2 bases from V and 1 base from J, with 4 bases between. This CDR3 has 13 amino acids. Germline V gene sequence: CDR1 SGHRS, CDR2 YFSETQ. CDR3 nucleotides: TGCGCCAGCAGCTTTGAGAGCAATCAGCCCCAGCATTTT. It translates to CASSFESNQPQHF.

This chain connects TRBV5-6 to TRBJ2-1; no firm D call. The length of the CDR3 is 12 residues. The germline V and J ends were trimmed by 0 bases and 10 bases, with 8 bases remaining between them. From germline, CDR1 is SGHDT and CDR2 YYEEEE. CDR3 amino acids: CASSLGPREQFF. CDR3 DNA sequence: TGTGCCAGCAGCTTGGGCCCCAGGGAGCAGTTCTTC.

The count of this clone is one. The J gene is TRBJ2-1, the V gene TRBV9; D is undetermined. Germline V lookup: CDR1 SGDLS, CDR2 YYNGEE. This CDR3 has 12 residues. V lost 3 bases to trimming and J lost 4 bases, with 5 bases between them. DNA of the CDR3: TGTGCCAGCAGCGCCACTTACAATGAGCAGTTCTTC. Amino acids: CASSATYNEQFF.

The V and J genes are TRBV5-1 and TRBJ2-1; 10 bases agree with TRBD2. The CDR3 has 15 residues. The germline V gene has CDR1 SGHRS and CDR2 YFSETQ. The trim removed 0 bases at V and 9 bases at J, leaving 6 bases unmatched. The CDR3 sequence: CASSLGAGGPPEQFF. The CDR3 bases are TGCGCCAGCAGCTTGGGAGCGGGAGGGCCTCCTGAGCAGTTCTTC.

The chain combines TRBV2 with TRBJ2-7; possibly TRBD1 for D (6 bases). V was cut by 10 bases and J by 3 bases, with 10 bases left in between. There are 11 residues in the CDR3. Germline-derived CDR1 and CDR2 are SNHLY and FYNNEI. The CDR3 nucleotides are TGTGCCATTAACAGGGACTACGAGCAGTACTTC. It is translated as CAINRDYEQYF.

This chain uses TRBV6-5 with TRBJ2-7, with TRBD2 matching over 13 bases. V trimming: 10 bases; J trimming: 3 bases; junction bases outside the gene matches: 3. CDR1 MNHEY and CDR2 SVGAGI come from the germline V gene. CDR3 length: 13 residues. The CDR3, as DNA: TGTGCCATTGGGACTAGCGGGAACTACGAGCAGTACTTC. This gives the protein CAIGTSGNYEQYF.

The chain employs TRBV9 and TRBJ2-3; the match to TRBD1 covers 10 bases. The V segment lost 4 bases and the J segment 2 bases; nucleotides outside the gene matches: 4. Germline V gives CDR1 SGDLS, CDR2 YYNGEE. The CDR3 totals 15 residues. The CDR3 reads CASSPRQGATDTQYF. CDR3 coding DNA: TGTGCCAGCAGCCCCCGACAGGGGGCCACAGATACGCAGTATTTT.

This chain joins TRBV28 and TRBJ2-3, with 8 bases fitting TRBD2. Germline loops: CDR1 MDHEN, CDR2 SYDVKM. The CDR3 loop spans 16 amino acids. Trimming cost V 4 bases and J 0 bases; bases outside gene matches: 6. The CDR3 reads CASSSPGGESTDTQYF. In DNA form, the CDR3 reads TGTGCCAGCAGTTCTCCCGGGGGGGAGAGCACAGATACGCAGTATTTT.

The rearrangement joins TRBV5-6 to TRBJ2-2; a possible D gene is TRBD1 (6 bases). V was trimmed by 4 bases and J by 7 bases, leaving 14 bases between them. This CDR3 has 14 residues. Germline assignment: CDR1 SGHDT and CDR2 YYEEEE. CDR3 region: CASSTQQGIGELFF. CDR3 DNA: TGTGCCAGCAGCACCCAACAGGGAATCGGGGAGCTGTTTTTT.

The chain links TRBV5-1 to TRBJ1-2, with 8 positions matching TRBD1. Trimming removed 3 bases from V and 8 bases from J; junction bases left unmatched: 9. The CDR3 is 14 amino acids. CDR1 and CDR2 from the germline V gene are SGHRS and YFSETQ. The CDR3 DNA reads as TGCGCCAGCAGCTCCTCAGGGGGCGAGTACGGCTACACCTTC. Amino acid sequence: CASSSSGGEYGYTF.

The genes are TRBV29-1 and TRBJ1-2, with D possibly TRBD1 on 6 matching bases. The V end lost 5 bases, the J end lost 8 bases, and 18 bases lay between the germline ends. CDR1 and CDR2 from the germline V gene are SQVTM and ANQGSEA. This CDR3 is built from 13 residues. The CDR3 DNA is TGCAGCGTTACGCGGGGGGGCCCGGGCGGCTACACCTTC. It translates to CSVTRGGPGGYTF.

The gene calls are TRBV27 and TRBJ2-7; 7 nucleotides align to TRBD1. The V gene's germline CDR1 is MNHEY and CDR2 SMNVEV (reference sequence). V dropped 4 bases and J dropped 4; count of bases not matched to a gene: 4. The CDR3 runs to 13 residues. The CDR3: CASSSGTVYEQYF. The CDR3 bases are TGTGCCAGCAGTTCCGGGACAGTGTACGAGCAGTACTTC.

Written as DNA, the CDR3 is TGTGCCAGCAATGATCCTTTCTCTGGAAACACCATATATTTT. Its protein is CASNDPFSGNTIYF. The rearrangement uses TRBV6-1 and TRBJ1-3; D unclear. The CDR3 consists of 14 residues. CDR1 and CDR2 (germline): MNHNS, SASEGT. Trimming cost V 7 bases and J 0 bases, with 10 bases left between them.

This clone has only a few counts. V is TRBV5-1 and J is TRBJ1-1; D perhaps matches TRBD1 (6 bases). The V and J ends lost 1 base and 3 bases respectively, with 7 bases between them. Looked up from germline, CDR1 is SGHRS and CDR2 is YFSETQ. CDR3 length: 13 residues. CDR3 in DNA: TGCGCCAGCAGCTTGACAGGGTACACTGAAGCTTTCTTT. This codes for CASSLTGYTEAFF.

The chain combines TRBV7-6 with TRBJ1-2; 8 bases map to TRBD1. The CDR3 sequence is 13 residues long. V shed 3 bases and J 10 bases; nucleotides not matched to a gene: 7. Germline loops: CDR1 SGHVS, CDR2 FNYEAQ. CDR3 DNA sequence: TGTGCCAGCAGCTTGGGGACAGGACGGGACTACACCTTC. As protein: CASSLGTGRDYTF.

The chain is built from TRBV9 and TRBJ2-7, with D perhaps TRBD1 (6 bases). Germline CDR1 and CDR2: SGDLS and YYNGEE. CDR3 length equals 13 residues. V was clipped by 4 bases and J by 1 base, with 9 bases between them. This CDR3 reads CASSPTGSYEQYF. The CDR3 nucleotides are TGTGCCAGCAGCCCCACAGGGTCCTACGAGCAGTACTTC.

The CDR3 region is CASSQDPSGAPETQYF. Here the CDR3 DNA reads TGTGCCAGCAGCCAAGACCCTAGCGGAGCCCCAGAGACCCAGTACTTC. J is TRBJ2-5 and V is TRBV4-2, with TRBD2 matching 7 bases. CDR3 length: 16 amino acids. The ends lost 0 bases at V and 4 bases at J; junction bases unmatched: 8. Per the germline V gene, CDR1 is LGHNA and CDR2 is YNFKEQ.

This clone was seen only a few times. One junction end does not reproduce the germline sequence, and a read error may be involved. The chain uses TRBV7-9 and TRBJ2-7, with D possibly matching TRBD2 (6 bases). The CDR3 contains 12 residues. Germline V CDR1 and CDR2: SEHNR, FQNEAQ (reference sequence). The CDR3 bases are TGTTCCAGCAGCTTGGCGCGGGGCGAGCAGTACTTC. This gives the protein CSSSLARGEQYF.

The chain links TRBV28 to TRBJ1-2; D is possibly TRBD1 (5 bases). The CDR3 totals 16 residues. Germline CDR1 MDHEN, CDR2 SYDVKM. Trimming removed 2 bases from V and 0 bases from J, with 13 bases in between. CDR3 DNA sequence: TGTGCCAGCAGTTTAGATCGCAGGGAGGCTAACTATGGCTACACCTTC. Protein product: CASSLDRREANYGYTF.

V usage is TRBV15 and J usage is TRBJ2-7; D is possibly TRBD1 (6 bases). The germline V and J ends were trimmed by 2 bases and 4 bases, with 9 bases remaining between them. Germline V CDR1 and CDR2: LNHNV, YYDKDF (reference sequence). The CDR3 is made up of 13 amino acids. Here the CDR3 reads CATSRKDRYEQYF. The CDR3 coding sequence is TGTGCCACCAGCAGAAAGGACAGATACGAGCAGTACTTC. The full variable domain, with the rest looked up from reference TRBV15 and TRBJ2-7, is DAMVIQNPRYQVTQFGKPVTLSCSQTLNHNVMYWYQQKSSQAPKLLFHYYDKDFNNEADTPDNFQSRRPNTSFCFLDIRSPGLGDTAMYLCATSRKDRYEQYFGPGTRLTVT.